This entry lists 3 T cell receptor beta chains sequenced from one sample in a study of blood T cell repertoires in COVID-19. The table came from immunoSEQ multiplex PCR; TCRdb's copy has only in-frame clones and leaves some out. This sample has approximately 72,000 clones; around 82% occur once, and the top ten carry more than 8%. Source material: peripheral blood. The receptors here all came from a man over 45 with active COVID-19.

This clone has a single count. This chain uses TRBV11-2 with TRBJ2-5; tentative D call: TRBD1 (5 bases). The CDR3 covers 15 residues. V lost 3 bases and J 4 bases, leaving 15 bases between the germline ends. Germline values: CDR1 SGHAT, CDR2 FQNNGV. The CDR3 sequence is CASSFYRSGGETQYF. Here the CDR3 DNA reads TGTGCCAGCAGCTTCTACAGGTCCGGTGGAGAGACCCAGTACTTC.

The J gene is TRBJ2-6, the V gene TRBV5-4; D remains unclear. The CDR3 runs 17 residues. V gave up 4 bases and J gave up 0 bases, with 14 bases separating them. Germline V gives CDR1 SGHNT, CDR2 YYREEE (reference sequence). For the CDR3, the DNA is TGTGCCAGCAGCACTAACACCGGATCCTCTGGGGCCAACGTCCTGACTTTC. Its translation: CASSTNTGSSGANVLTF.

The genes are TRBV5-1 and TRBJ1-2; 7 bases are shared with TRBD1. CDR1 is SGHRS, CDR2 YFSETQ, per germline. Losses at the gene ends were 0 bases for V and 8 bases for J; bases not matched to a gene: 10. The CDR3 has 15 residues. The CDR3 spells CASSLDRGIFEGYTF. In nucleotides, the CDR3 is TGCGCCAGCAGCTTGGACAGGGGAATTTTTGAGGGCTACACCTTC.